This T cell receptor beta chain comes out of a study of low-dose radiotherapy and immunotherapy resistance in tumors. Study overall: Per fraction, Cohort 2 was given 1 Gy every two weeks, accumulating a total of 13 Gy over 26 weeks. The drug cyclophosphamide was given into a vein at 200 mg/m2 every two weeks, one day before radiation and immunotherapy.

The germline V gene encodes CDR1 SGHTA and CDR2 FQGNSA. The CDR3 totals 15 residues. Trimming pared 5 bases from V and 9 bases from J, leaving 20 bases between. TRAV and TRBV primers primed cDNA for both TCRalpha and TCRbeta. The authors amplified TCRs for about 20 PCR cycles with a constant-region primer and a V-primer adapter. MiXCR, applied by TCRdb to the reads, yields one record per CDR3 protein. The table has around 18,000 distinct CDR3 sequences, around 72% seen once. The source of this sequence is a human donor with advanced metastatic prostate, ovarian, gallbladder or colorectal cancer (not recorded which). This table probably holds off-target reads from a library built for another chain. The genes are TRBV7-2 and TRBJ1-5; maybe TRBD1 (5 bases). For the CDR3, the DNA is TGTGCCAGCAGCCCAGGGAATAATATGAGGTCGCCCCAGCATTTT. It codes for CASSPGNNMRSPQHF.